This entry lists 14 T cell receptor beta chains sequenced from one sample in a study of shared clonotypes between healthy human individuals. Here immunoSEQ multiplex PCR was the method, and the copy in TCRdb shows in-frame clones only, minus some. The sample shows nearly 1 million clones, about three quarters of them seen only once. The sequenced sample was memory CD4+ T cells sorted from blood. Subset in this sample: CD45RA-negative fraction. These TCRs come from a man younger than 30 in good health.

Of note for this clone: This same CDR3 is encoded by further DNA sequences in the sample. The chain is built from TRBV6-5 and TRBJ1-1; weak D call: TRBD1 (5 bases). Trimming took off 3 bases at V and 1 base at J, with 12 bases between the two ends. The CDR3 runs 15 residues. Germline CDR1 and CDR2: MNHEY and SVGAGI. CDR3 amino acids: CASSYSGTGNTEAFF. The CDR3 DNA reads as TGTGCCAGCAGTTATTCGGGGACGGGGAACACTGAAGCTTTCTTT.

This rearrangement joins TRBV7-4 to TRBJ2-5; no clear D gene. There are 15 residues in the CDR3. Germline CDR1 and CDR2: SGHVT and SQSDAQ. V shed 1 base and J shed 4 bases, with 13 bases lying between them. The CDR3 region is CASSLEQQKGETQYF. In DNA form, the CDR3 reads TGTGCCAGCAGCTTAGAGCAACAGAAGGGAGAGACCCAGTACTTC.

This clone came up a few times. V is TRBV7-3 and J is TRBJ1-1; D remains ambiguous. The V gene's germline CDR1 is SGHTA and CDR2 FQGTGA. There are 11 residues in the CDR3. The germline V and J ends were trimmed by 5 bases and 6 bases, with 7 bases remaining between them. This chain's CDR3 is CASSILSEAFF. In DNA, the CDR3 is TGTGCCAGCAGCATTCTTTCTGAAGCTTTCTTT.

The chain links TRBV19 to TRBJ1-1; D is ambiguous. V was trimmed by 7 bases and J by 2 bases, leaving 11 bases between them. CDR1 LNHDA and CDR2 SQIVND come from the germline V gene (reference sequence). CDR3 length: 13 amino acids. As DNA, the CDR3 is TGTGCCAGTAACCCGGGGATCAACACTGAAGCTTTCTTT. It codes for CASNPGINTEAFF.

Details on this clone: Other DNA sequences in this specimen translate into the identical CDR3. V and J are TRBV7-9 and TRBJ2-1; TRBD2 matches 12 bases. The CDR3 extends over 15 amino acids. Trimming cost V 5 bases and J 7 bases; bases outside gene matches: 6. CDR1 SEHNR and CDR2 FQNEAQ come from the germline V gene (reference sequence). DNA of the CDR3: TGTGCCAGCAGCCTAGGGACTAGCGGGCATAATGAGCAGTTCTTC. This encodes CASSLGTSGHNEQFF. The variable domain in full, with the rest retrieved from reference TRBV7-9 and TRBJ2-1, is DTGVSQNPRHKITKRGQNVTFRCDPISEHNRLYWYRQTLGQGPEFLTYFQNEAQLEKSRLLSDRFSAERPKGSFSTLEIQRTEQGDSAMYLCASSLGTSGHNEQFFGPGTRLTVL.

The chain joins TRBV9 to TRBJ1-2, with 7 bases identical to TRBD1. V shed 4 bases and J 2 bases; nucleotides not matched to a gene: 5. Looked up from germline, CDR1 is SGDLS and CDR2 is YYNGEE. The length of the CDR3 is 14 residues. CDR3 in DNA: TGTGCCAGCAGCCCATTGGACAGGAACTATGGCTACACCTTC. Protein: CASSPLDRNYGYTF.

The chain recombines TRBV12-5 with TRBJ2-2; D is ambiguous. The CDR3 has 13 amino acids. Germline V CDR1 and CDR2: LGHNT, FRNRAP. V shed 1 base and J shed 8 bases, with 8 bases lying between them. The DNA for the CDR3 is TGTGCTAGTGGTTTGGAACCAGCAGGGGAGCTGTTTTTT. Encoded protein: CASGLEPAGELFF.

Worth noting for this clone: The same CDR3 also results from other DNA sequences found in this sample. The V and J genes are TRBV19 and TRBJ1-1; TRBD1 might be the D (5 bases). Trimming removed 0 bases at V and 4 bases at J, with 9 bases between. Germline V gene lookup returns CDR1 LNHDA and CDR2 SQIVND (reference sequence). The CDR3 has 14 residues. This CDR3 reads CASSIDRVGTEAFF. CDR3 nucleotides: TGTGCCAGTAGTATAGACAGGGTAGGCACTGAAGCTTTCTTT.

The V and J genes are TRBV21-1 and TRBJ2-7. TRBV21-1 constitutes a pseudogene. The CDR3 runs 14 residues. CDR3 loop: CASSKEGSSYEQYF. CDR3 bases: TGTGCCAGCAGCAAAGAAGGCAGCTCCTACGAGCAGTACTTC.

The chain links TRBV9 to TRBJ2-1, with TRBD2 matching 9 bases. Trimming cost V 4 bases and J 3 bases; bases outside gene matches: 5. The length of the CDR3 is 15 residues. The germline gives CDR1 SGDLS, CDR2 YYNGEE. The chain's CDR3 is CASSLRLAVYNEQFF. CDR3 coding DNA: TGTGCCAGCAGCTTGCGACTAGCGGTCTACAATGAGCAGTTCTTC.

The rearrangement joins TRBV9 to TRBJ1-2; 10 bases are shared with TRBD1. The CDR3 has 14 residues. Trimming took 4 bases from V and 8 from J; bases not matched to a gene: 8. Looked up from germline, CDR1 is SGDLS and CDR2 is YYNGEE. The CDR3 is CASSRQGATEGYTF. In nucleotides, the CDR3 is TGTGCCAGCAGCAGACAGGGGGCCACCGAAGGCTACACCTTC.

This clone has just a few counts. The V call is TRBV4-1, the J call TRBJ2-5, with 10 bases identical to TRBD1. The V gene's germline CDR1 is MGHRA and CDR2 YSYEKL. Germline trimming cut 4 bases from V and 4 bases from J; bases unmatched to any gene: 9. The CDR3 is 16 residues long. This CDR3 is CASSPGTGDFRETQYF. The CDR3 region has the DNA TGCGCCAGCAGCCCCGGGACAGGGGATTTCAGAGAGACCCAGTACTTC.

Regarding this clone: An end of the junction does not agree with germline; a read error may underlie this. The genes are TRBV7-2 and TRBJ2-7; perhaps TRBD1 as D (5 bases). Germline values: CDR1 SGHTA, CDR2 FQGNSA. The CDR3 totals 15 residues. The CDR3 region is CASSLGRQFAYEQYF. CDR3 nucleotide sequence: TGTGCCAGCAGTTTAGGGCGACAGTTCGCCTACGAGCAGTACTTC.

This clone was seen once. The V and J genes are TRBV5-1 and TRBJ2-5; 8 nucleotides match TRBD2. Germline assignment: CDR1 SGHRS and CDR2 YFSETQ. The CDR3 spans 16 residues. J was trimmed by 1 base and V by 0 bases; bases with no gene match: 5. CDR3 nucleotides: TGCGCCAGCAGCTTGGGGCGAGCGGGAGCCCAAGAGACCCAGTACTTC. Protein sequence: CASSLGRAGAQETQYF.